The rows below give T cell receptor beta chains drawn from one sample of a study of OX40 agonist ivuxolimab in advanced cancers. This table comes from immunoSEQ multiplex PCR, and its TCRdb copy is limited to in-frame clones, with some not included. The sample lists fewer than 25,000 clones, approximately 83% seen once, with roughly 36% in the top ten. Here the sequenced sample was CD4+ or CD8+ T cells sorted from blood, taken in a trial of the OX40 agonist ivuxolimab. These receptors were collected from an adult with an advanced solid tumor such as melanoma, head and neck, liver or kidney cancer. Each CDR3 is given with its conserved first and last residue. The order of the fields is clone size, V gene, J gene, D gene, CDR3 protein, CDR3 DNA. A D gene is named only where the DNA matches it firmly. Clone size is not always given. Where it is, it says once, few, many or a class for expanded clones.

NA,TRBV7-9,TRBJ2-3,NA,CASSSPGLSTDTQYF,TGTGCCAGCAGCTCCCCCGGACTATCCACAGATACGCAGTATTTT
NA,TRBV7-2,TRBJ2-7,NA,CASSLRGGNRYEQYF,TGTGCCAGCAGCTTACGAGGGGGGAACCGCTACGAGCAGTACTTC
NA,TRBV27,TRBJ1-1,NA,CASSSGGNTEAFF,TGTGCCAGCAGTTCTGGGGGGAACACTGAAGCTTTCTTT
NA,TRBV27,TRBJ2-5,NA,CASSPRGREETQYF,TGTGCCAGCAGTCCTCGGGGGCGGGAAGAGACCCAGTACTTC
NA,TRBV6-1,TRBJ1-5,NA,CASKPTPLGNQPQHF,TGTGCCAGCAAACCGACCCCTCTCGGGAATCAGCCCCAGCATTTT
few,TRBV6-5,TRBJ1-2,NA,CASSYSGGGEVDGYTF,TGTGCCAGCAGTTACTCGGGGGGCGGGGAGGTGGATGGCTACACCTTC
NA,TRBV18,TRBJ2-2,NA,CASSPPGTGTGELFF,TGTGCCAGCTCACCACCAGGGACGGGTACCGGGGAGCTGTTTTTT
NA,TRBV15,TRBJ2-1,NA,CATSRDDYNEQFF,TGTGCCACCAGCAGAGACGATTACAATGAGCAGTTCTTC
NA,TRBV4-1,TRBJ1-2,NA,CASSQVVVNYGYTF,TGCGCCAGCAGCCAAGTGGTGGTTAACTATGGCTACACCTTC
NA,TRBV6-1,TRBJ2-1,TRBD1,CASGQGSYNEQFF,TGTGCCAGCGGACAGGGGTCCTACAATGAGCAGTTCTTC
NA,TRBV6-5,TRBJ2-3,NA,CASSYSRESTDTQYF,TGTGCCAGCAGTTACTCCCGGGAGAGCACAGATACGCAGTATTTT
NA,TRBV29-1,TRBJ2-1,NA,CSVARGNEQFF,TGCAGCGTTGCGCGGGGCAATGAGCAGTTCTTC
NA,TRBV2,TRBJ2-5,NA,CASSAEGQGGETQYF,TGTGCCAGCAGTGCCGAAGGACAGGGAGGGGAGACCCAGTACTTC
NA,TRBV7-8,TRBJ2-4,TRBD1,CASSLMRLDRGRIRENIQYF,TGTGCCAGCAGCTTAATGCGGCTGGACAGGGGGCGGATCAGGGAAAACATTCAGTACTTC
NA,TRBV13,TRBJ2-7,TRBD1,CASSSGQGTYEQYF,TGTGCCAGCAGCTCGGGACAGGGTACCTACGAGCAGTACTTC
NA,TRBV29-1,TRBJ1-2,NA,CSVDSGGRGGYTF,TGCAGCGTTGATAGCGGGGGGCGCGGTGGCTACACCTTC
NA,TRBV29-1,TRBJ2-1,TRBD1,CSTNPGGNEQFF,TGCAGCACTAACCCAGGGGGCAATGAGCAGTTCTTC
NA,TRBV6-1,TRBJ1-5,NA,CASRTYRDRDQPQHF,TGTGCCAGCAGGACTTACCGGGACCGTGATCAGCCCCAGCATTTT
few,TRBV7-6,TRBJ1-2,NA,CASSLGGGGAGVLGYTF,TGTGCCAGCAGCTTAGGGGGCGGCGGGGCAGGGGTGCTCGGCTACACCTTC
NA,TRBV4-1,TRBJ2-7,TRBD2,CASSQRLAATYEQYF,TGCGCCAGCAGCCAAAGGCTAGCGGCTACCTACGAGCAGTACTTC
few,TRBV6-1,TRBJ1-6,TRBD1,CASSERGQSNSPLHF,TGTGCCAGCAGTGAAAGGGGACAGTCTAATTCACCCCTCCACTTT
NA,TRBV7-8,TRBJ2-1,NA,CASSATGGSGNEQFF,TGTGCCAGCAGTGCTACTGGGGGTAGCGGCAATGAGCAGTTCTTC
few,TRBV7-9,TRBJ2-7,TRBD1,CASRGPGQGYEQYF,TGTGCCAGCCGAGGTCCAGGACAGGGATACGAGCAGTACTTC
NA,TRBV6-5,TRBJ2-2,NA,CASSYGVSGELFF,TGTGCCAGCAGTTACGGTGTATCCGGGGAGCTGTTTTTT
NA,TRBV2,TRBJ2-3,TRBD2,CANSGTSSTDTQYF,TGTGCCAACAGCGGGACCTCTAGCACAGATACGCAGTATTTT
NA,TRBV4-3,TRBJ1-2,NA,CASSQKLFSGYTF,TGCGCCAGCAGCCAAAAACTGTTTTCCGGCTACACCTTC
hyperexpanded,TRBV7-8,TRBJ2-7,NA,CASSLAGTGPAREQYF,TGTGCCAGCAGCTTAGCGGGGACCGGACCGGCTAGGGAGCAGTACTTC
NA,TRBV2,TRBJ2-3,TRBD2,CASSAPSGTSGRGDTQYF,TGTGCCAGCAGTGCACCCTCTGGGACTAGCGGGAGGGGAGATACGCAGTATTTT
NA,TRBV11-2,TRBJ1-1,NA,CASSPGGTEAFF,TGTGCCAGCAGCCCCGGGGGCACTGAAGCTTTCTTT
once,TRBV29-1,TRBJ2-1,NA,CSVEDPRTVYNEQFF,TGCAGCGTTGAAGATCCCAGGACGGTCTACAATGAGCAGTTCTTC
NA,TRBV27,TRBJ1-6,TRBD1,CASSLGQGYRSPLHF,TGTGCCAGCAGTTTAGGACAGGGGTATCGATCACCCCTCCACTTT
NA,TRBV6-6,TRBJ2-7,NA,CASSPVDIPYEQYF,TGTGCCAGCAGCCCGGTTGACATTCCCTACGAGCAGTACTTC